In its sample, the clone carrying this T cell receptor (beta chain) was seen a few times. Its antigen is still unknown. The data originate from a study of blood T cells in healthy people across ages. Study in general: For every two T cells, template switching captured about one barcoded beta molecule. Study-wide results and limits: Estimates drawn from one million T cells were deemed to understate diversity.

Healthy Caucasian individuals from Russia aged about 6 to 100 were enrolled as donors. The second PCR ran roughly 7 to 11 cycles with a sample-barcoded 5' primer and J-beta primers. TCRdb used MiXCR to reprocess the 5' RACE reads, holding one entry per CDR3 protein. The sample holds 500,000 to 600,000 distinct CDR3 sequences, 25% to 30% seen once. The CDR3 is made up of 13 amino acids. The V gene's germline CDR1 is LGHDT and CDR2 YNNKEL (reference sequence). Trimming pared 0 bases from V and 13 bases from J, leaving 15 bases between. The chain couples TRBV3-1 to TRBJ2-5, with D unclear. This receptor was taken from a woman in her 70s in good health. Sequencing was done on a sample of blood. CDR3 in DNA: TGTGCCAGCAGCCAAGATTCTTCGACGAAAAGGTACTTC. This translates into CASSQDSSTKRYF.